These T cell receptor beta chains were read from a single sample in a study of siplizumab effects on memory and regulatory T cells. Sequencing was performed with immunoSEQ multiplex PCR; in TCRdb, only in-frame clones are kept and a portion is missing. Of more than 45,000 clones in the sample, 85% to 95% were seen once. The sample comprised CD8+ T cells sorted from blood. The receptors here all came from a human donor in good health. The CDR3 runs from the conserved cysteine through the conserved F or W. The order of the fields is D gene, CDR3 length, clone size, V gene, J gene, CDR3 DNA, CDR3 protein. A D gene is named only where the DNA matches it firmly. The size of a clone is reported for some rows only, either as once, few or many, or as a class for expanded clones.

>TRBD1|14|.|TRBV25-1|TRBJ1-4
TGTGCCAGCGGATCGGGACAGGGGTATGAAAAACTGTTTTTT
CASGSGQGYEKLFF
>TRBD1|15|.|TRBV7-9|TRBJ1-2
TGTGCCAGCAGCTTAGTGGAGGGGGCGAGCTATGGCTACACCTTC
CASSLVEGASYGYTF
>TRBD1|15|.|TRBV9|TRBJ1-5
TGTGCCAGCAGCACGGGACAGTATAGCAATCAGCCCCAGCATTTT
CASSTGQYSNQPQHF
>.|16|once|TRBV18|TRBJ2-1
TGTGCCAGCTCACCTTTCGGAGACCCCACTCGCGATGAGCAGTTCTTC
CASSPFGDPTRDEQFF
>.|13|.|TRBV11-3|TRBJ1-1
TGTGCCAGCAGCGACGAACCCCAGGCCTCTTGTTTCTTT
CASSDEPQASCFF
>.|11|.|TRBV29-1|TRBJ1-2
TGCAGCGTTGATTGGGCAGGGGGCTACACCTTC
CSVDWAGGYTF
>.|18|.|TRBV6-1|TRBJ2-7
TGTGCCAGCAGTGAACCTATCGCAGGGCCCACCAGATTCTACGAGCAGTACTTC
CASSEPIAGPTRFYEQYF
>.|12|.|TRBV19|TRBJ1-2
TGTGCCAGCCCCCTCAGGAACTATGGCTACACCTTC
CASPLRNYGYTF
>.|15|.|TRBV6-1|TRBJ2-7
TGTGCCAGCAGTGAGTTCGTCGGAGACGCCTACGAGCAGTACTTC
CASSEFVGDAYEQYF
>.|11|.|TRBV20-1|TRBJ1-2
TGCAGTGCTAGACCTAACTATGGCTACACCTTC
CSARPNYGYTF
>TRBD2|17|.|TRBV9|TRBJ2-2
TGTGCCAGCAGCGCTCCGGGACTAGCGGGCGGTACCGGGGAGCTGTTTTTT
CASSAPGLAGGTGELFF
>.|16|few|TRBV12-1|TRBJ2-7
TGTGCCAGCAGCTTAGGGACTGGTCGATTATCCTACGAGCAGTACTTC
CASSLGTGRLSYEQYF
>.|13|.|TRBV27|TRBJ1-5
TGTGCCAGGGGACACACAAGGGGTCAGCCCCAGCATTTT
CARGHTRGQPQHF
>.|16|.|TRBV9|TRBJ2-3
TGTGCCAGCAGCCCACCCCGGACAGATACTACAGATACGCAGTATTTT
CASSPPRTDTTDTQYF
>.|13|.|TRBV2|TRBJ2-3
TGTGCCAGCCTTGGGACTAGCACAGATACGCAGTATTTT
CASLGTSTDTQYF
>.|13|.|TRBV6-5|TRBJ1-2
TGTGCCAGCAGTTACGAGGGATCTTTTGGCTACACCTTC
CASSYEGSFGYTF
>.|13|.|TRBV4-1|TRBJ1-5
TGCGCCAGCAGCCAAGGTCGGGCCCAGCCCCAGCATTTT
CASSQGRAQPQHF
>.|12|.|TRBV28|TRBJ2-7
TGTGCCAGCAGTCGACTAGTCTACGAGCAGTACTTC
CASSRLVYEQYF
>.|12|.|TRBV7-9|TRBJ1-1
TGTGCCAGCAGCTTAGGTCAGGCTGAAGCTTTCTTT
CASSLGQAEAFF
>TRBD2|15|.|TRBV7-8|TRBJ2-3
TGTGCCAGCAGGGGAGAAGCGGGAGTAACAGATACGCAGTATTTT
CASRGEAGVTDTQYF
>.|15|.|TRBV27|TRBJ2-7
TGTGCCAGCAGTTTAGGTCGGGCCACCGCCTACGAGCAGTACTTC
CASSLGRATAYEQYF
>TRBD1|15|.|TRBV7-9|TRBJ2-7
TGTGCCAGCAGCTTCGGACAGGGGGCGGCCTTCGAGCAGTACTTC
CASSFGQGAAFEQYF